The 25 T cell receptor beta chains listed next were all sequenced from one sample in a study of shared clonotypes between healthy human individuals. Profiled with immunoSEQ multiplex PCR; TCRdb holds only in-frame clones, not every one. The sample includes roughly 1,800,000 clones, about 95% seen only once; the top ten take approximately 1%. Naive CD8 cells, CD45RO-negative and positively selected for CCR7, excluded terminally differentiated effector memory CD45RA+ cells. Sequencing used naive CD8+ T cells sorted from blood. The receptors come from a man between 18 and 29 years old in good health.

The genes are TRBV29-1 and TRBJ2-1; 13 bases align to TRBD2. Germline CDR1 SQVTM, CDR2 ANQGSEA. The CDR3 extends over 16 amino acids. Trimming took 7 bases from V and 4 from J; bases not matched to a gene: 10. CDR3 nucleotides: TGCAGCGCTGAGACTAGCGGGAGGTTGGGGTACAATGAGCAGTTCTTC. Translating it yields CSAETSGRLGYNEQFF.

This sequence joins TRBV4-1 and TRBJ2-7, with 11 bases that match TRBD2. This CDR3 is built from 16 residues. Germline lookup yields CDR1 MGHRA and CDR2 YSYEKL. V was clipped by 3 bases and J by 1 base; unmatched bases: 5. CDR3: CASSQKTSGVSYEQYF. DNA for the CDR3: TGCGCCAGCAGCCAGAAGACTAGCGGGGTTTCCTACGAGCAGTACTTC.

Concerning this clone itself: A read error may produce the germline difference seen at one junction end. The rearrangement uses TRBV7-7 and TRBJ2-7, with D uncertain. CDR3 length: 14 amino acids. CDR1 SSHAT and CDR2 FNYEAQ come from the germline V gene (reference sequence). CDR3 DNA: TGTGCTAGCAGCTGCCCAGGCCGATCCTACGAGCAGTACTTC. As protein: CASSCPGRSYEQYF.

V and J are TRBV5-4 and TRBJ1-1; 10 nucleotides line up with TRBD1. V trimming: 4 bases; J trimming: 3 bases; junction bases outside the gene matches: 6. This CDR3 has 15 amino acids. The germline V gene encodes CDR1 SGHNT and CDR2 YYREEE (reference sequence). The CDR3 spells CASSSGQGEDTEAFF. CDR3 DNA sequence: TGTGCCAGCAGCAGCGGACAGGGGGAGGACACTGAAGCTTTCTTT.

CDR3 bases: TGTGCCATCGGGGGCGAGGACAGGGCCAAGAACACTGAAGCTTTCTTT. Protein sequence: CAIGGEDRAKNTEAFF. This chain links TRBV10-3 with TRBJ1-1, with 8 positions matching TRBD1. Trimming at V came to 8 bases and at J to 1 base, leaving 12 bases not matched to a gene. Germline CDR1 ENHRY, CDR2 SYGVKD. This CDR3 is built from 16 residues.

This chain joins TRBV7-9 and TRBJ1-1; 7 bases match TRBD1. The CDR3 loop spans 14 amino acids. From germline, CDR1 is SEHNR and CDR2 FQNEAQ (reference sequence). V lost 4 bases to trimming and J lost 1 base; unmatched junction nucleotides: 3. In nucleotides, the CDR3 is TGTGCCAGCAGCTGGGGACAGAAGAACACTGAAGCTTTCTTT. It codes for CASSWGQKNTEAFF.

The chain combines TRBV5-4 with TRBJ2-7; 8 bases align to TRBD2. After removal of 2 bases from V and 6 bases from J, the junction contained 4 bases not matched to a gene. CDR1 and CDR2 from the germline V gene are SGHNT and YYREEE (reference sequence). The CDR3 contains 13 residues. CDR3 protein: CASSFGGASEQYF. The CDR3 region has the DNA TGTGCCAGCAGCTTCGGGGGGGCCAGCGAGCAGTACTTC.

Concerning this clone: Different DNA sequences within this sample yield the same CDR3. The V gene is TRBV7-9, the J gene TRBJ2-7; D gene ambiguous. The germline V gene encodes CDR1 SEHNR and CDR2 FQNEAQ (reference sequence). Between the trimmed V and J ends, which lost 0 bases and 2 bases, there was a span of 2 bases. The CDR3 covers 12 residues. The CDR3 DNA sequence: TGTGCCAGCAGCTTAGCACCCTACGAGCAGTACTTC. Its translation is CASSLAPYEQYF.

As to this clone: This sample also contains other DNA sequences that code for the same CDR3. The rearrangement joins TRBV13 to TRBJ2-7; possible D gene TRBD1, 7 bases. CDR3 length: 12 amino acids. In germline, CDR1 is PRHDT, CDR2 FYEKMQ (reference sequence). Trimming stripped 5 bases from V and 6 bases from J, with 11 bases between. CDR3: CASSPQGGEQYF. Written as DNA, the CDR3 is TGTGCCAGCAGCCCGCAGGGGGGCGAGCAGTACTTC.

CDR3 amino acids: CASSPVRLADTGELFF. DNA of the CDR3: TGCGCCAGCAGTCCGGTAAGACTAGCGGACACCGGGGAGCTGTTTTTT. This chain uses TRBV10-2 with TRBJ2-2; 9 bases align to TRBD2. Germline values: CDR1 WSHSY, CDR2 SAAADI. The CDR3 is made up of 16 amino acids. V shed 5 bases, J shed 3 bases, and the junction held 7 bases outside the gene matches.

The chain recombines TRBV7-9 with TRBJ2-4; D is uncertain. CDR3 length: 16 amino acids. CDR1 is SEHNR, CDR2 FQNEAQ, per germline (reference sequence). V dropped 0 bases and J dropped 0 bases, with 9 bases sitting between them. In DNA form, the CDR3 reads TGTGCCAGCAGCTTAGCGATCGGATTAGCCAAAAACATTCAGTACTTC. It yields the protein CASSLAIGLAKNIQYF. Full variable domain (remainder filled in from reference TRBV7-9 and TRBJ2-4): DTGVSQNPRHKITKRGQNVTFRCDPISEHNRLYWYRQTLGQGPEFLTYFQNEAQLEKSRLLSDRFSAERPKGSFSTLEIQRTEQGDSAMYLCASSLAIGLAKNIQYFGAGTRLSVL.

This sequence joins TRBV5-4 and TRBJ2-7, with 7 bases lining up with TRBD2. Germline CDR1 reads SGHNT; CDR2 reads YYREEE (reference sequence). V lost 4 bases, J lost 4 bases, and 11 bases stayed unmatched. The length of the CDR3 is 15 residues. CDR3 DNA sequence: TGTGCCAGCAGCCCCACCGGACTAGTCGGTTACGAGCAGTACTTC. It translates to CASSPTGLVGYEQYF.

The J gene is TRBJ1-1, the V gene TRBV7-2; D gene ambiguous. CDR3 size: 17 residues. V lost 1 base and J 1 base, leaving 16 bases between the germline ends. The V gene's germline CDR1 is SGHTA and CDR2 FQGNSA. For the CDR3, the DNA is TGTGCCAGCAGCTTAGTGGCAGGAGGAGTGGGGAACACTGAAGCTTTCTTT. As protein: CASSLVAGGVGNTEAFF.

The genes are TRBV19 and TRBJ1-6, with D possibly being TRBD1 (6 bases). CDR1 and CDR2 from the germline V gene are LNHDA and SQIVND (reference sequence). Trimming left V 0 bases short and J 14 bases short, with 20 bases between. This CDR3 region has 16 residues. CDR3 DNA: TGTGCCAGTAGTATAGATCACACAGGGATGGGCCTCACCCTCCACTTT. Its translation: CASSIDHTGMGLTLHF. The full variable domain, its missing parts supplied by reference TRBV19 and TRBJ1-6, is DGGITQSPKYLFRKEGQNVTLSCEQNLNHDAMYWYRQDPGQGLRLIYYSQIVNDFQKGDIAEGYSVSREKKESFPLTVTSAQKNPTAFYLCASSIDHTGMGLTLHFGNGTRLTVT.

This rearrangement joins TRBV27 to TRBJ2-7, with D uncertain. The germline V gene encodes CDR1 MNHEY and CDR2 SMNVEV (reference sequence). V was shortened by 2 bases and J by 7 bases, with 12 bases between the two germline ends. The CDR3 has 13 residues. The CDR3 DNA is TGTGCCAGCAGTTTAGCAGGTACTCGGGAGCAGTACTTC. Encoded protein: CASSLAGTREQYF.

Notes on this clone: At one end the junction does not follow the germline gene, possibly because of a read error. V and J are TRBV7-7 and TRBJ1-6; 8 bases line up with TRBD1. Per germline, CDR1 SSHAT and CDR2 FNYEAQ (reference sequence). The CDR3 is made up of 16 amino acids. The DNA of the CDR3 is TGTGCTAGCAGCTTACCTTCGACAGGGGATAATTCACCCCTCCACTTT. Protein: CASSLPSTGDNSPLHF.

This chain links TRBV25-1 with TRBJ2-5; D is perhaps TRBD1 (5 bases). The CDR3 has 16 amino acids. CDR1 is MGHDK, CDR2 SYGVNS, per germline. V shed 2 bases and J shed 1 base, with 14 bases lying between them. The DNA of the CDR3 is TGTGCCAGCAGTGAAAGTATTCCAGGGTTCCAAGAGACCCAGTACTTC. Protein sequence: CASSESIPGFQETQYF.

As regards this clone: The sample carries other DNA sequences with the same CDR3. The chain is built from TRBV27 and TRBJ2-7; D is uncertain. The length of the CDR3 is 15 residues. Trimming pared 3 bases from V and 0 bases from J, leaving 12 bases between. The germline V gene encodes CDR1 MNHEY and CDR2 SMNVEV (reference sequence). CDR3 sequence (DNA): TGTGCCAGCAGTTTTGGACCGGGTAGCTCCTACGAGCAGTACTTC. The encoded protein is CASSFGPGSSYEQYF.

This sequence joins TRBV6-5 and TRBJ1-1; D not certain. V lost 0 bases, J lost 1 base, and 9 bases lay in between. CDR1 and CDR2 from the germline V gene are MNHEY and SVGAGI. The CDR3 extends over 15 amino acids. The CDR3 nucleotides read TGTGCCAGCAGTTACTCTATGGGTAAGAACACTGAAGCTTTCTTT. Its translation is CASSYSMGKNTEAFF.

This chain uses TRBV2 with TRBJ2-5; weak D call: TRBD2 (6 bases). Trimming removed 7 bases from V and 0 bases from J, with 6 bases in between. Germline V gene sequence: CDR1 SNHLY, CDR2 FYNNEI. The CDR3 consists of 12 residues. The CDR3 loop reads CASTSDQETQYF. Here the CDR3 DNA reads TGTGCCAGCACTAGCGACCAAGAGACCCAGTACTTC.

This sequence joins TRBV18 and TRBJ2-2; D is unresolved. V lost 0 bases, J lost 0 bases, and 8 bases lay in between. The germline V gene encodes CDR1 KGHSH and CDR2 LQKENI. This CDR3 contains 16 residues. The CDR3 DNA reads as TGTGCCAGCTCACCACCGGCGGAGTCGAACACCGGGGAGCTGTTTTTT. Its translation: CASSPPAESNTGELFF.

The CDR3 bases are TGCGCCAGCAGCCAAGATATCGGATTGAATCAGCCCCAGCATTTT. This gives the protein CASSQDIGLNQPQHF. This rearrangement joins TRBV4-3 to TRBJ1-5; D remains ambiguous. The length of the CDR3 is 15 residues. Germline CDR1 LGHNA, CDR2 YSLEER. V lost 0 bases, J lost 4 bases, and 10 bases lay in between.

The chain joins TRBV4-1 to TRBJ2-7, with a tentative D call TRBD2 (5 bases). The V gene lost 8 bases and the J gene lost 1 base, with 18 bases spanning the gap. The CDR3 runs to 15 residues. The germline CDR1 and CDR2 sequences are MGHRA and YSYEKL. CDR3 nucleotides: TGCGCCAGCTGCCGAGCGGCCGATCCTTCCTACGAGCAGTACTTC. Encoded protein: CASCRAADPSYEQYF.

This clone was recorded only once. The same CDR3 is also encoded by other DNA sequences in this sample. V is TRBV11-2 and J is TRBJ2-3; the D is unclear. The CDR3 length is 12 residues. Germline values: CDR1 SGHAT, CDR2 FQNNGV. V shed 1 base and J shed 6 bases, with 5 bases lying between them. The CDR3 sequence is CASSLAADTQYF. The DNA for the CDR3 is TGTGCCAGCAGCTTAGCAGCGGATACGCAGTATTTT.

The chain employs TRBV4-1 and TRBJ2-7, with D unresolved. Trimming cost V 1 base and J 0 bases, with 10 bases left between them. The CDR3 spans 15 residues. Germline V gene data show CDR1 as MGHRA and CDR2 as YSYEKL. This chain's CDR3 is CASSQGTWSSYEQYF. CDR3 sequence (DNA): TGCGCCAGCAGCCAAGGTACCTGGAGCTCCTACGAGCAGTACTTC.